A single sample gave rise to the 32 T cell receptor beta chains below, sequenced in a study of post-analysis software for immune sequencing data. General study findings and limits: Patients had higher frequencies than controls of about 5 TRBV segments, including TRBV5-6, TRBV5-1 and TRBV20-1.

Included in the TCR beta cDNA libraries were unique molecular identifiers. TCRdb processed the PCR reads anew with MiXCR; each CDR3 protein has one entry. The data show hundreds of thousands of distinct CDR3 sequences, with roughly 30% seen just once and around 0.56% held by the top ten. For these TCRs, the target antigens are not known. The sample was blood. The receptors originated from a girl under 18 with multiple sclerosis.

In its sample, this clonotype was seen a few times. This chain links TRBV5-1 with TRBJ1-6; weak D call: TRBD1 (5 bases). The CDR3 totals 14 residues. Per germline, CDR1 SGHRS and CDR2 YFSETQ. Trimming took off 4 bases at V and 6 bases at J, with 11 bases between the two ends. The CDR3 protein is CASSRQSLNSPLHF. DNA of the CDR3: TGCGCCAGCAGCCGACAGAGCCTTAATTCACCCCTCCACTTT.

The chain joins TRBV29-1 to TRBJ1-5; no reliable D call. Germline-derived CDR1 and CDR2 are SQVTM and ANQGSEA. The CDR3 is 13 residues long. V was pared by 6 bases and J by 3 bases, with 12 bases between. The CDR3 DNA sequence: TGCAGCGTAGGGCCGAATTACAATCAGCCCCAGCATTTT. Translating it yields CSVGPNYNQPQHF.

This clonotype was recorded at least ten times. V gene TRBV12-3 or TRBV12-4 combines with J gene TRBJ2-7; tentatively, D is TRBD1 (5 bases). Deletions cut 6 bases from V and 5 bases from J, with 17 bases between. CDR3 size: 14 residues. CDR3 sequence reads: CASSTNQGEHEQYF. The CDR3 DNA follows: TGTGCCAGCAGCACGAACCAGGGCGAGCACGAGCAGTACTTC.

The J gene is TRBJ2-7, the V gene TRBV3-1; 12 bases match TRBD2. Germline V gives CDR1 LGHDT, CDR2 YNNKEL (reference sequence). The CDR3 is 16 amino acids. The trim removed 6 bases at V and 7 bases at J, leaving 13 bases unmatched. The CDR3 spells CASRRLAGGPSHEQYF. CDR3 DNA: TGTGCCAGCAGACGGCTAGCGGGAGGGCCGAGTCATGAGCAGTACTTC.

The gene calls are TRBV11-3 and TRBJ2-1, with TRBD2 identical over 10 bases. Germline assignment: CDR1 SGHNT and CDR2 YENEEA. This CDR3 contains 15 residues. Trimming at V came to 2 bases and at J to 5 bases, leaving 3 bases not matched to a gene. CDR3 sequence: CASSLRSGGDNEQFF. The CDR3 DNA is TGTGCCAGCAGCTTAAGAAGCGGGGGGGACAATGAGCAGTTCTTC.

As regards this clonotype: The germline gene is not matched at one end of the junction; a read error may be the cause. In DNA form, the CDR3 reads TGCGTCAGCAGCTTGGGTACTCGGACAGGCACAGATACGCAGTATTTT. Its translation is CVSSLGTRTGTDTQYF. The chain couples TRBV5-1 to TRBJ2-3; perhaps TRBD1 as D (6 bases). Germline V gene sequence: CDR1 SGHRS, CDR2 YFSETQ. The CDR3 extends over 16 amino acids.

V and J are TRBV5-1 and TRBJ2-3; either TRBD1 or TRBD2 may fit D (5 bases each). Per germline, CDR1 SGHRS and CDR2 YFSETQ. Trimming removed 4 bases from V and 0 bases from J, with 9 bases in between. This CDR3 is 14 amino acids long. CDR3 region: CASSIRDSTDTQYF. For the CDR3, the DNA is TGCGCCAGCAGCATCAGGGACAGCACAGATACGCAGTATTTT.

This chain uses TRBV6-5 with TRBJ1-6; D is unresolved. This CDR3 has 14 residues. V was pared by 1 base and J by 8 bases, with 9 bases between. The germline V gene encodes CDR1 MNHEY and CDR2 SVGAGI. The chain's CDR3 is CASSYFSTDSPLHF. CDR3 coding DNA: TGTGCCAGCAGTTACTTCAGTACAGATTCACCCCTCCACTTT.

The chain employs TRBV29-1 and TRBJ2-7; TRBD1 matches 7 bases. There are 13 residues in the CDR3. In germline, CDR1 is SQVTM, CDR2 ANQGSEA. The ends lost 0 bases at V and 3 bases at J; junction bases unmatched: 2. CDR3 sequence reads: CSVEEGTDYEQYF. The CDR3 nucleotides read TGCAGCGTTGAAGAGGGGACAGACTACGAGCAGTACTTC.

The V gene is TRBV11-2, the J gene TRBJ2-1; TRBD2 matches 8 bases. The CDR3 totals 15 residues. Germline V CDR1 and CDR2: SGHAT, FQNNGV. V dropped 7 bases and J dropped 6; count of bases not matched to a gene: 11. The CDR3 DNA is TGTGCCAGCAAACCGGGGGGGGGCAGAGGCAATGAGCAGTTCTTC. Translation: CASKPGGGRGNEQFF.

The chain has TRBV11-2 and TRBJ1-1; D is ambiguous. From germline, CDR1 is SGHAT and CDR2 FQNNGV. There are 14 residues in the CDR3. V was clipped by 1 base and J by 0 bases, with 6 bases between them. The DNA for the CDR3 is TGTGCCAGCAGCTTAGCGATAGTGAACACTGAAGCTTTCTTT. Amino acids: CASSLAIVNTEAFF.

This clonotype was detected many times. CDR3 amino acids: CSAPKEWGATQYF. CDR3 nucleotides: TGCAGTGCCCCCAAGGAATGGGGGGCCACGCAGTATTTT. The chain is built from TRBV20-1 and TRBJ2-3; D may match TRBD1 or TRBD2 (6 bases each). CDR3 length: 13 residues. CDR1 and CDR2 (germline): DFQATT, SNEGSKA (reference sequence). The V end was cut by 6 bases, the J end by 9 bases, with 19 bases between.

This clonotype was counted once. The chain recombines TRBV6-2 or TRBV6-3 with TRBJ1-5, with TRBD1 matching over 9 bases. The CDR3 is 18 amino acids. V was clipped by 2 bases and J by 1 base; unmatched bases: 9. In germline, CDR1 is MNHEY, CDR2 SVGEGT. The CDR3 DNA sequence: TGTGCCAGCAGTTACAGCACAGGGGGCGCGAAAAGCAATCAGCCCCAGCATTTT. Its protein product is CASSYSTGGAKSNQPQHF.

This clonotype has more than one count but fewer than ten. The chain couples TRBV7-2 to TRBJ2-7; TRBD1 might be the D (6 bases). V was cut by 1 base and J by 3 bases, with 10 bases left in between. CDR1 and CDR2 (germline): SGHTA, FQGNSA. The CDR3 runs 14 residues. The CDR3 DNA reads TGTGCCAGCAGCTTAGGACAGGAGGACTACGAGCAGTACTTC. Translating gives CASSLGQEDYEQYF.

As to this clonotype: The junction shows a germline mismatch at one end, possibly a read error. The CDR3 nucleotides read TGTGCCAGCAGTCCGCCCCGGACAGCCGGGGGAAAACGGTTTTTT. Translation gives CASSPPRTAGGKRFF. V is TRBV6-6 and J is TRBJ1-4; D is perhaps TRBD1 (6 bases). Germline V gene sequence: CDR1 MNHNY, CDR2 SVGAGI (reference sequence). The CDR3 sequence is 15 residues long.

The rearrangement joins TRBV20-1 to TRBJ2-4; D is perhaps TRBD1 or TRBD2 (5 bases each). The tail of the sequence fits TRBJ2-7 better, so the J call may be wrong. The CDR3 spans 13 residues. The germline V gene has CDR1 DFQATT and CDR2 SNEGSKA (reference sequence). CDR3 sequence (DNA): TGCAGTGCTAGAGCGGATTGGGGGACCGAGCAGTACTTC. This translates into CSARADWGTEQYF.

The genes are TRBV27 and TRBJ2-7, with 7 bases lining up with TRBD1. The CDR3 extends over 13 amino acids. Germline CDR1 MNHEY, CDR2 SMNVEV (reference sequence). V lost 8 bases, J lost 0 bases, and 4 bases stayed unmatched. In nucleotides, the CDR3 is TGTGCCAGCCGGGACAGATACTCCTACGAGCAGTACTTC. Its protein product is CASRDRYSYEQYF.

The rearrangement joins TRBV9 to TRBJ2-3; maybe TRBD1 (5 bases). Between the trimmed V and J ends, which lost 4 bases and 2 bases, there was a span of 14 bases. CDR1 SGDLS and CDR2 YYNGEE come from the germline V gene. The CDR3 loop spans 15 amino acids. Written as DNA, the CDR3 is TGTGCCAGCAGCATCAGACAGATCACCACAGATACGCAGTATTTT. Its translation is CASSIRQITTDTQYF.

This clonotype was found a few times. The chain combines TRBV5-1 with TRBJ2-6; no clear D. Germline CDR1 and CDR2: SGHRS and YFSETQ. Deletions cut 0 bases from V and 2 bases from J, with 6 bases between. This CDR3 is built from 15 residues. The chain's CDR3 is CASSLDATGANVLTF. The CDR3 nucleotides read TGCGCCAGCAGCTTGGACGCGACTGGGGCCAACGTCCTGACTTTC.

With regard to this clonotype: With a much larger clone just one base away, this may be a read error. This chain uses TRBV29-1 with TRBJ2-5; the D call may be TRBD1 or TRBD2 (5 bases each). The J call may be faulty, since TRBJ2-7 better matches the DNA end. This CDR3 is built from 15 residues. CDR1 and CDR2 from the germline V gene are SQVTM and ANQGSEA. The CDR3 coding sequence is TGCAGCGTGCGGAATGACGGGGCTTCTCCCTACGAGCAGTACTTC. Amino acids: CSVRNDGASPYEQYF.

The genes are TRBV10-3 and TRBJ2-3; no definite D call. Germline V gene lookup returns CDR1 ENHRY and CDR2 SYGVKD. V shed 10 bases and J shed 0 bases, with 17 bases lying between them. The CDR3 has 15 amino acids. The CDR3 sequence: CATKRYETSTDTQYF. In DNA form, the CDR3 reads TGTGCCACGAAAAGATATGAGACTAGCACAGATACGCAGTATTTT.

This clonotype was seen a few times. The rearrangement links TRBV3-1 to TRBJ2-3, with TRBD2 identical over 8 bases. V lost 2 bases to trimming and J lost 6 bases; unmatched junction nucleotides: 10. Germline V CDR1 and CDR2: LGHDT, YNNKEL (reference sequence). The CDR3 totals 16 residues. The CDR3 loop is CASSQPLSGSFDTQYF. The CDR3 region has the DNA TGTGCCAGCAGCCAACCTCTGAGCGGGAGTTTCGATACGCAGTATTTT.

Many counts were recorded for this clonotype. This chain links TRBV10-3 with TRBJ2-7; the match to TRBD2 covers 8 bases. The CDR3 has 13 amino acids. With V trimmed by 6 bases and J by 5 bases, 6 bases remained unmatched. CDR1 is ENHRY, CDR2 SYGVKD, per germline. The CDR3 protein is CAISQREGDEQYF. The CDR3 nucleotides are TGTGCCATCAGCCAACGGGAGGGCGACGAGCAGTACTTC.

This chain connects TRBV11-2 to TRBJ2-5, with D maybe TRBD2 (6 bases). The V end lost 1 base, the J end lost 9 bases, and 18 bases lay between the germline ends. Germline CDR1 SGHAT, CDR2 FQNNGV. This CDR3 spans 15 amino acids. The DNA for the CDR3 is TGTGCCAGCAGCTTAGGAACGACGGTGGGGGAGGCCCAGTACTTC. It encodes CASSLGTTVGEAQYF.

V is TRBV10-3 and J is TRBJ1-1; D uncertain. V shed 6 bases and J shed 3 bases, with 11 bases lying between them. This CDR3 region has 13 residues. The germline V gene encodes CDR1 ENHRY and CDR2 SYGVKD. CDR3 sequence: CAIRETGYTEAFF. DNA for the CDR3: TGTGCCATCAGGGAGACGGGCTACACTGAAGCTTTCTTT.

The CDR3 nucleotides are TGCAGCCCATACGAAAACAGGGGCCGCAGCCCTAACTATGGCTACACCTTC. Translating gives CSPYENRGRSPNYGYTF. V gene TRBV20-1 combines with J gene TRBJ1-2, with 7 bases matching TRBD1. CDR1 and CDR2 from the germline V gene are DFQATT and SNEGSKA (reference sequence). The length of the CDR3 is 17 residues.

The CDR3 here is CASSRGADYEQYF. CDR3 in DNA: TGCGCCAGCAGTCGGGGGGCGGACTACGAGCAGTACTTC. The chain is built from TRBV5-1 and TRBJ2-5, with D perhaps matching TRBD2 (7 bases). The DNA end is a closer match to TRBJ2-7, so the J assignment may be wrong. The germline V gene encodes CDR1 SGHRS and CDR2 YFSETQ. There are 13 residues in the CDR3.

This clonotype has a handful of counts. The rearrangement links TRBV20-1 to TRBJ2-7; TRBD2 matches at 7 bases. TRBJ2-5 explains the end of the DNA better; the J call may be wrong. CDR3 length equals 12 residues. Germline CDR1 is DFQATT and CDR2 is SNEGSKA (reference sequence). CDR3 residues: CSAKQWEGTQYF. In DNA, the CDR3 is TGCAGTGCTAAACAGTGGGAGGGGACCCAGTACTTC.

This clonotype appeared a few times. This chain connects TRBV6-5 to TRBJ2-7; 7 bases fit TRBD1. The CDR3 runs 14 residues. The germline CDR1 and CDR2 sequences are MNHEY and SVGAGI. V gave up 5 bases and J gave up 6 bases; unmatched junction bases: 10. CDR3 DNA sequence: TGTGCCAGCAGTCGGAAACAGGGGTTTGGCGAGCAGTACTTC. This encodes CASSRKQGFGEQYF.

This chain connects TRBV28 to TRBJ2-1; D not resolved. The CDR3 is 15 residues long. Deletions cut 2 bases from V and 4 bases from J, with 12 bases between. CDR1 is MDHEN and CDR2 is SYDVKM in the germline V gene. The CDR3 DNA sequence: TGTGCCAGCAGTTTAGCACAAACAGAATACAATGAGCAGTTCTTC. This sequence encodes CASSLAQTEYNEQFF.

This chain joins TRBV4-3 and TRBJ2-1, with D uncertain. CDR1 is LGHNA and CDR2 is YSLEER in the germline V gene. CDR3 length: 15 residues. Trimming left V 1 base short and J 2 bases short, with 9 bases between. CDR3 loop: CASSQGGDTYNEQFF. CDR3 coding DNA: TGCGCCAGCAGCCAAGGTGGGGATACCTACAATGAGCAGTTCTTC.

This clonotype was counted a few times. The chain joins TRBV20-1 to TRBJ1-4; 8 bases align to TRBD1. CDR1 DFQATT and CDR2 SNEGSKA come from the germline V gene (reference sequence). J gave up 3 bases and V 5 bases, and 8 bases lay outside the gene matches. This CDR3 has 15 residues. CDR3 DNA: TGCAGTGCTTTCCGGACAGGGCGGGCTAATGAAAAACTGTTTTTT. It is translated as CSAFRTGRANEKLFF.